The entry that follows covers one T cell receptor (beta chain) sequence. Sequencing was performed with immunoSEQ multiplex PCR; in TCRdb, only in-frame clones are kept and a portion is missing. The profile shows roughly 150,000 clones, around four fifths of them singletons. This record belongs to a study of blood T cell repertoires in COVID-19. This clonotype was sampled from a human donor in a cohort sampled during active COVID-19. Sequenced sample: peripheral blood.

The CDR3 here is CASSFRDERLAGSYNEQFF. Written as DNA, the CDR3 is TGTGCCAGCAGCTTCCGGGACGAGAGACTAGCGGGATCCTACAATGAGCAGTTCTTC. This sequence joins TRBV7-3 and TRBJ2-1; 11 bases map to TRBD2. Germline CDR1 SGHTA, CDR2 FQGTGA. V lost 3 bases to trimming and J lost 1 base; unmatched junction nucleotides: 11. CDR3 size: 19 residues.